The sequence of this T cell receptor (beta chain) was determined in a study of blood T cell repertoires in COVID-19. Across the study: T cells, B-cell-depleted T cells, or PBMCs provided the cDNA or gDNA that served as material.

Clones were read by immunoSEQ multiplex PCR, and TCRdb kept only the in-frame ones, dropping some. The sample lists fewer than 150,000 clones, 84% occurring once. Germline lookup yields CDR1 SGHNT and CDR2 YENEEA. Trimming left V 6 bases short and J 4 bases short, with 10 bases between. This CDR3 is 13 amino acids long. This clone has just one count. The specimen was peripheral blood. This receptor was taken from a human donor in a cohort sampled during active COVID-19. V is TRBV11-3 and J is TRBJ1-3, with no clear D. This CDR3 is CASSPTRGNTIYF. The DNA of the CDR3 is TGTGCCAGCAGTCCTACGCGGGGAAACACCATATATTTT.